The next 14 T cell receptor beta chains were all read from a single sample in a study of T cell responses to AZD1222 COVID-19 vaccine. Here immunoSEQ multiplex PCR was the method, and the copy in TCRdb shows in-frame clones only, minus some. The table has 50,000 to 70,000 clones, 85% seen once. This specimen consisted of peripheral blood, obtained on day 0 of MenACWY control vaccination. The source of these receptors is an adult in good health.

The chain joins TRBV18 to TRBJ1-2, with D possibly being TRBD1 (6 bases). CDR1 and CDR2 from the germline V gene are KGHSH and LQKENI. The CDR3 covers 14 residues. Trimming shortened V by 3 bases and J by 8 bases, and 16 bases separated the two germline ends. CDR3 bases: TGTGCCAGCTCACCTGCGGGGGGCGCGGCCGGCTACACCTTC. This gives the protein CASSPAGGAAGYTF. The full variable domain, with the rest looked up from reference TRBV18 and TRBJ1-2, is NAGVMQNPRHLVRRRGQEARLRCSPMKGHSHVYWYRQLPEEGLKFMVYLQKENIIDESGMPKERFSAEFPKEGPSILRIQQVVRGDSAAYFCASSPAGGAAGYTFGSGTRLTVV.

The rearrangement links TRBV5-4 to TRBJ2-1, with 9 bases aligning to TRBD2. J gave up 2 bases and V 3 bases, and 9 bases lay outside the gene matches. Germline V gene sequence: CDR1 SGHNT, CDR2 YYREEE (reference sequence). The length of the CDR3 is 17 residues. CDR3 coding DNA: TGTGCCAGCAGCTCCGGGGGCGCGGGAGGGACCTACAATGAGCAGTTCTTC. Amino acids: CASSSGGAGGTYNEQFF.

The chain recombines TRBV15 with TRBJ1-6; D is undetermined. Germline V gene data show CDR1 as LNHNV and CDR2 as YYDKDF (reference sequence). Trimming cost V 5 bases and J 0 bases, with 14 bases left between them. The CDR3 is 17 residues long. The CDR3 sequence: CATSHRVGSSYNSPLHF. The CDR3 nucleotides are TGTGCCACCAGCCACCGGGTCGGGAGCTCCTATAATTCACCCCTCCACTTT.

This clone was picked up a small number of times. CDR3 DNA sequence: TGTGCCACCAGAGGGTCCGGCAGTAACTATGGCTACACCTTC. Translating gives CATRGSGSNYGYTF. The gene calls are TRBV15 and TRBJ1-2; D gene unclear. The CDR3 is 14 residues long. Germline V gene data show CDR1 as LNHNV and CDR2 as YYDKDF (reference sequence). Trimming took off 6 bases at V and 1 base at J, with 12 bases between the two ends.

V usage is TRBV5-1 and J usage is TRBJ2-7; D is possibly TRBD1 (8 bases). The germline V gene encodes CDR1 SGHRS and CDR2 YFSETQ. V was shortened by 3 bases and J by 7 bases, with 17 bases between the two germline ends. CDR3 length: 14 residues. The CDR3 protein is CASSSDRGGLEQYF. DNA for the CDR3: TGCGCCAGCAGCTCCGACAGGGGAGGGTTGGAGCAGTACTTC.

This rearrangement joins TRBV18 to TRBJ1-6; TRBD1 is a possible D gene (5 bases). The CDR3 loop spans 13 amino acids. Trimming shortened V by 2 bases and J by 7 bases, and 6 bases separated the two germline ends. Germline CDR1 is KGHSH and CDR2 is LQKENI. CDR3 region: CASSPGANSPLHF. As DNA, the CDR3 is TGTGCCAGCTCACCAGGGGCGAATTCACCCCTCCACTTT. The entire variable domain, with the rest obtained from reference TRBV18 and TRBJ1-6, is as follows: NAGVMQNPRHLVRRRGQEARLRCSPMKGHSHVYWYRQLPEEGLKFMVYLQKENIIDESGMPKERFSAEFPKEGPSILRIQQVVRGDSAAYFCASSPGANSPLHFGNGTRLTVT.

This chain joins TRBV19 and TRBJ1-5, with 8 positions matching TRBD1. The V gene's germline CDR1 is LNHDA and CDR2 SQIVND (reference sequence). J was trimmed by 7 bases and V by 6 bases; bases with no gene match: 5. This CDR3 spans 13 amino acids. CDR3 in amino acids: CASRQGVGQPQHF. The CDR3 DNA sequence: TGTGCCAGTAGACAGGGGGTAGGGCAGCCCCAGCATTTT.

The chain joins TRBV28 to TRBJ1-4; TRBD1 agrees at 7 bases. J gave up 2 bases and V 6 bases, and 6 bases lay outside the gene matches. Germline V gene data show CDR1 as MDHEN and CDR2 as SYDVKM. The CDR3 runs 15 residues. Written as DNA, the CDR3 is TGTGCCAGCAGGTTCCCAGGGGGGACTAATGAAAAACTGTTTTTT. Its translation is CASRFPGGTNEKLFF.

The chain recombines TRBV3-1 (or the pseudogene TRBV3-2) with TRBJ2-3; D remains ambiguous. Trimming took off 1 base at V and 11 bases at J, with 7 bases between the two ends. Per germline, CDR1 LGHDT and CDR2 YNNKEL (reference sequence). The CDR3 is 11 amino acids. The CDR3 DNA reads as TGTGCCAGCAGCCAAGGGCGAAAGCAGTATTTT. It yields the protein CASSQGRKQYF.

The chain uses TRBV5-1 and TRBJ2-5; TRBD2 matches 11 bases. Germline V gene lookup returns CDR1 SGHRS and CDR2 YFSETQ. CDR3 length: 16 amino acids. Unmatched junction bases numbered 6, after V lost 3 bases and J lost 2 bases. The CDR3 DNA sequence: TGCGCCAGCAGCTCCGGGACTAGCGGACGACAAGAGACCCAGTACTTC. Translated, it gives CASSSGTSGRQETQYF.

V and J are TRBV6-5 and TRBJ1-2; tentative D call: TRBD1 (5 bases). Germline values: CDR1 MNHEY, CDR2 SVGAGI. The length of the CDR3 is 14 residues. The V end was cut by 0 bases, the J end by 3 bases, with 8 bases between. CDR3 DNA: TGTGCCAGCAGTTACTCAGGGACCGACTATGGCTACACCTTC. As protein: CASSYSGTDYGYTF.

This clone is a singleton in its sample. J is TRBJ2-1 and V is TRBV5-5; 11 positions agree with TRBD2. CDR3 size: 15 residues. The V gene's germline CDR1 is SGHKS and CDR2 YYEKEE (reference sequence). Trimming at V came to 2 bases and at J to 10 bases, leaving 8 bases not matched to a gene. CDR3 loop: CASSFVTSGSGEQFF. CDR3 nucleotides: TGTGCCAGCAGCTTTGTAACTAGCGGGAGTGGAGAGCAGTTCTTC.

The gene calls are TRBV7-6 and TRBJ2-5, with 7 bases fitting TRBD2. Germline V gene lookup returns CDR1 SGHVS and CDR2 FNYEAQ. The CDR3 sequence is 15 residues long. Trimming removed 3 bases from V and 1 base from J; junction bases left unmatched: 5. In DNA form, the CDR3 reads TGTGCCAGCAGCTTGACCCTAGCGGCCCAAGAGACCCAGTACTTC. Its protein product is CASSLTLAAQETQYF.

The CDR3 is CASSVTGGIHTEAFF. CDR3 nucleotides: TGTGCCAGCAGCGTGACAGGGGGTATTCACACTGAAGCTTTCTTT. The genes are TRBV5-6 and TRBJ1-1; 9 bases match TRBD1. Trimming cost V 4 bases and J 3 bases; bases outside gene matches: 7. Per the germline V gene, CDR1 is SGHDT and CDR2 is YYEEEE. The CDR3 runs to 15 residues.